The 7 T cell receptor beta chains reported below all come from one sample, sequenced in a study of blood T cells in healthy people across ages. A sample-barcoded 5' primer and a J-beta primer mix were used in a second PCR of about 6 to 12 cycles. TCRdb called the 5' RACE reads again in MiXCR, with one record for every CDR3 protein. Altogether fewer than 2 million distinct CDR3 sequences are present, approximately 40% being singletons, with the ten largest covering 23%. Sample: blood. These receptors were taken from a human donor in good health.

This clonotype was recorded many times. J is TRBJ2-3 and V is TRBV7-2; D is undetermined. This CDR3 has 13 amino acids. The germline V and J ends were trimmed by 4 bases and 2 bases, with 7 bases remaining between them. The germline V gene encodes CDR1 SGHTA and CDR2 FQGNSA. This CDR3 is CASSSDATDTQYF. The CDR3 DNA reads TGTGCCAGCAGCTCCGATGCCACAGATACGCAGTATTTT.

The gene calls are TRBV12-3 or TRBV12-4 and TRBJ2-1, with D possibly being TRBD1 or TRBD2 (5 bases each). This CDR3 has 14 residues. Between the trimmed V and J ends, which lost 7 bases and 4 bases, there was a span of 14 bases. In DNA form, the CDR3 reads TGTGCCAGCATTGACGGGACCCGATACAATGAGCAGTTCTTC. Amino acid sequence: CASIDGTRYNEQFF.

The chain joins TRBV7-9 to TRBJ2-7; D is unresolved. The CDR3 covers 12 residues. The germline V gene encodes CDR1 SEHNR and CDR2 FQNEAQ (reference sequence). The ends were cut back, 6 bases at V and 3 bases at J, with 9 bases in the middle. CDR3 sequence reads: CASSGIYYEQYF. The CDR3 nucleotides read TGTGCCAGCAGTGGGATCTACTACGAGCAGTACTTC.

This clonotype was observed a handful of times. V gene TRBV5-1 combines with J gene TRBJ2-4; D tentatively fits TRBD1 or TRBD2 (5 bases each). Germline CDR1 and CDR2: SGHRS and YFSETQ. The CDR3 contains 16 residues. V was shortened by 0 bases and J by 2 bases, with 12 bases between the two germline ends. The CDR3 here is CASSLGDLHTKNIQYF. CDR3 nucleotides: TGCGCCAGCAGCTTGGGGGACCTTCATACCAAAAACATTCAGTACTTC.

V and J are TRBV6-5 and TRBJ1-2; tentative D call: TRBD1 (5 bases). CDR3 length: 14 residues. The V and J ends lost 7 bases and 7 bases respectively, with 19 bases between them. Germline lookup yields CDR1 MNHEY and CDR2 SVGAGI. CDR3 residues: CASTPTDERGGYTF. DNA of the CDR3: TGTGCCAGCACCCCAACAGATGAAAGGGGTGGCTACACCTTC.

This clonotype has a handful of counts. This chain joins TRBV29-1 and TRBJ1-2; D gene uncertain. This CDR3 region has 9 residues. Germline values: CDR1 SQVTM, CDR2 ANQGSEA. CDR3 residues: CNDEDGYTF. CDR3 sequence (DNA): TGCAACGATGAAGACGGCTACACCTTC. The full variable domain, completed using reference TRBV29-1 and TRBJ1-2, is SAVISQKPSRDICQRGTSLTIQCQVDSQVTMMFWYRQQPGQSLTLIATANQGSEATYESGFVIDKFPISRPNLTFSTLTVSNMSPEDSSIYLCNDEDGYTFGSGTRLTVV.

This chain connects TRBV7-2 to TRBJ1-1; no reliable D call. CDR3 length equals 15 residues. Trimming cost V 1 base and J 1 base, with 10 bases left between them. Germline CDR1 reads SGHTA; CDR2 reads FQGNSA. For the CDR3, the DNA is TGTGCCAGCAGCTTAGTTTGGTTGGGGAACACTGAAGCTTTCTTT. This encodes CASSLVWLGNTEAFF.